This T cell receptor beta chain came from a study of T cell clonality in common variable immunodeficiency. This clone was counted at least ten times. Its antigen is not known. The read comes to an end 3 residues before the CDR3 does, leaving the germline J gene to fill in the end. Equal genomic DNA amounts from CVID and control samples were sequenced. Measured with immunoSEQ multiplex PCR; TCRdb has only the in-frame clones, and not every one. This repertoire holds tens of thousands of clones, and none appear only once. The CDR3 covers 15 residues. J gave up 2 bases and V 2 bases, and 2 bases lay outside the gene matches. The germline CDR1 and CDR2 sequences are SNHLY and FYNNEI. Notes on the study in general: Patient heterogeneity in the CVID cohort limited correlations between repertoire features and clinical complications. Fewer TCRbeta clones were shared among CVID subjects than controls.

V gene TRBV2 combines with J gene TRBJ2-2, with 7 bases identical to TRBD2. The clonotype originates from a person aged 18 to 70 in good health. The specimen was peripheral blood mononuclear cells. CDR3 region: CASSELAENTGELFF. Partial CDR3 DNA: TGTGCCAGCAGTGAACTAGCGGAAAACACCGGGGAG. The full variable domain, in which reference TRBV2 and TRBJ2-2 provide the parts outside the CDR3, is EPEVTQTPSHQVTQMGQEVILRCVPISNHLYFYWYRQILGQKVEFLVSFYNNEISEKSEIFDDQFSVERPDGSNFTLKIRSTKLEDSAMYFCASSELAENTGELFFGEGSRLTVL.